This TCR beta chain was sequenced in a study of T-cell reconstitution after alpha-beta-depleted transplantation in children. The library targeted TCRbeta and was prepared with unique molecular identifiers. TCRdb reanalysed the PCR reads using MiXCR and keeps one entry per CDR3 protein. Seen here are some 520,000 distinct CDR3 sequences, about 33% observed once, and the top ten hold approximately 2.3%. The ends were cut back, 2 bases at V and 7 bases at J, with 5 bases in the middle. The CDR3 totals 11 residues. Germline CDR1 ENHRY, CDR2 SYGVKD. The sequencing used PBMCs from the stem cell graft donor, collected from the stem cell graft. The receptor was derived from a human donor who donated a stem cell graft to a child with aplastic anemia. The V call is TRBV10-3, the J call TRBJ1-1; D not certain. The chain's CDR3 is CAISEAGEAFF. In DNA, the CDR3 is TGTGCCATCAGTGAGGCAGGTGAAGCTTTCTTT.